This T cell receptor (beta chain) was documented in a study of beta chain features in type 1 diabetes. Study-level background: The study examined 107,917,701 sorted cells across all samples.

This clone was seen a handful of times. Its cognate antigen is unknown. The same CDR3 also results from other DNA sequences found in this sample. General study points: Fewer insertions but more deletions were seen at VDJ junctions in type 1 diabetes patients. Naive, central memory and Treg TCRB repertoires appeared more alike in patients than in healthy donors.

V lost 6 bases to trimming and J lost 1 base, with 9 bases between them. The germline CDR1 and CDR2 sequences are SQVTM and ANQGSEA. The CDR3 is 12 amino acids. cDNA synthesis used the whole RNA isolate, giving expressed TCRB sequences. Measured with immunoSEQ multiplex PCR; TCRdb has only the in-frame clones, and not every one. Of fewer than 650,000 clones listed, roughly 16% are singletons. This sequence joins TRBV29-1 and TRBJ1-1; perhaps TRBD1 as D (6 bases). The source is a young man in good health. The specimen was naive CD4+ T cells from blood. The CDR3 DNA is TGCAGCGTAGCCAGGGGGAACACTGAAGCTTTCTTT. Protein product: CSVARGNTEAFF.